This paragraph reports one T cell receptor beta chain. The antigen is undetermined. Germline-derived CDR1 and CDR2 are SGHNT and YYREEE (reference sequence). Trimming removed 1 base at V and 0 bases at J, with 7 bases between. CDR3 length equals 15 residues. The data derive from a study of identifying expanded T cells in peripheral blood. Whole-study findings and limits: Clone count variance between roughly 2-week samples rose with total template count. Technical replicates showed around 1.2 changed clones; around 2 weeks about 16; four weeks 19.

Profiled with immunoSEQ multiplex PCR; TCRdb holds only in-frame clones, not every one. The sample has 100,000 to 150,000 clones; approximately 86% are singletons. Healthy donors had no documented immune events, such as infections, while sampled. The gene calls are TRBV5-4 and TRBJ2-2; a weak D match, TRBD1 (5 bases). The source of this sequence is a person aged 18 to 75 in good health. The sequencing input was blood. The chain's CDR3 is CASSLLTANTGELFF. The CDR3 DNA sequence: TGTGCCAGCAGCTTGCTGACAGCGAACACCGGGGAGCTGTTTTTT.